The rows below give T cell receptor beta chains drawn from one sample of a study of OX40 agonist ivuxolimab in advanced cancers. Libraries were prepared by immunoSEQ multiplex PCR; TCRdb keeps only in-frame clonotypes and omits some of them. Altogether roughly 64,000 clones are present, approximately 80% being singletons, with the ten largest covering roughly 5.1%. The specimen was CD4+ or CD8+ T cells sorted from blood, collected in a trial of the OX40 agonist ivuxolimab. These receptor sequences come from an adult with an advanced solid tumor such as melanoma, head and neck, liver or kidney cancer. Both conserved end residues are part of each CDR3. A D gene is named only where the DNA matches it firmly. Some rows have no size entry. The others give once, few or many, or a class for an expanded clone.

v_call	j_call	d_call	clone_size	cdr3_length	cdr3_aa	cdr3_nt
TRBV27	TRBJ2-1	.	.	16	CASSFLRGSSYNEQFF	TGTGCCAGCAGTTTCTTAAGGGGGAGTTCCTACAATGAGCAGTTCTTC
TRBV7-9	TRBJ2-5	TRBD1	.	15	CASSGWTGGEETQYF	TGTGCCAGCAGCGGATGGACAGGGGGCGAGGAGACCCAGTACTTC
TRBV11-2	TRBJ1-5	.	medium-sized	13	CASSLTENQPQHF	TGTGCCAGCAGCTTGACAGAAAATCAGCCCCAGCATTTT
TRBV7-2	TRBJ2-7	TRBD2	.	15	CASSLAGTTLNEQYF	TGTGCCAGCAGCTTAGCGGGGACTACCTTGAATGAGCAGTACTTC
TRBV19	TRBJ2-2	TRBD2	once	15	CASSIGLALAGELFF	TGTGCCAGTAGTATTGGACTAGCCCTAGCCGGGGAGCTGTTTTTT
TRBV12-5	TRBJ2-7	.	.	15	CASGATGTPNGEQYF	TGTGCTAGTGGTGCGACCGGGACACCGAACGGCGAGCAGTACTTC
TRBV19	TRBJ2-5	.	.	16	CASSIGTTTGGETQYF	TGTGCCAGTAGTATTGGGACAACTACGGGCGGGGAGACCCAGTACTTC
TRBV4-1	TRBJ1-3	TRBD1	.	16	CASSQPDREPGNTIYF	TGCGCCAGCAGCCAACCGGACAGGGAACCTGGAAACACCATATATTTT
TRBV19	TRBJ2-1	.	.	17	CASSKRRDANSYNEQFF	TGTGCCAGTAGTAAGCGCCGGGACGCGAACTCCTACAATGAGCAGTTCTTC
TRBV18	TRBJ2-1	.	.	13	CASSPPTVNEQFF	TGTGCCAGCTCACCACCTACGGTTAATGAGCAGTTCTTC
TRBV9	TRBJ2-1	.	.	12	CASSVGGYEQFF	TGTGCCAGCAGCGTAGGTGGGTATGAGCAGTTCTTC
TRBV6-6	TRBJ1-5	.	.	14	CASRLELGNQPQHF	TGTGCCAGCCGGCTCGAACTTGGCAATCAGCCCCAGCATTTT
TRBV18	TRBJ1-3	TRBD1	.	20	CASSPPPGGANFGTGNTIYF	TGTGCCAGCTCACCTCCGCCAGGGGGCGCGAACTTTGGGACTGGAAACACCATATATTTT
TRBV27	TRBJ2-3	.	.	14	CATSKQVAQDTQYF	TGTGCCACCTCCAAACAGGTAGCCCAAGATACGCAGTATTTT
TRBV5-5	TRBJ2-7	TRBD2	.	14	CASSFREGAYEQYF	TGTGCCAGCAGCTTTAGGGAGGGCGCCTACGAGCAGTACTTC
TRBV5-1	TRBJ2-7	TRBD1	.	16	CASSLALGQSAYEQYF	TGCGCCAGCAGCTTGGCCTTGGGACAGTCAGCCTACGAGCAGTACTTC
TRBV6-6	TRBJ1-3	.	.	15	CASSYGTNSGNTIYF	TGTGCCAGCAGTTACGGCACGAACTCTGGAAACACCATATATTTT
TRBV2	TRBJ1-3	.	few	14	CASRPTGSGNTIYF	TGTGCCAGCAGACCCACGGGTTCTGGAAACACCATATATTTT
TRBV11-1	TRBJ1-4	TRBD1	.	15	CASSLSGQLNEKLFF	TGTGCCAGCAGCTTATCGGGACAGCTAAATGAAAAACTGTTTTTT
TRBV6-5	TRBJ1-2	.	.	12	CASRPQGRGYTF	TGTGCCAGCAGACCGCAGGGACGCGGCTACACCTTC
TRBV4-1	TRBJ2-3	TRBD1	.	15	CASREMDRGADTQYF	TGCGCCAGCAGAGAAATGGACAGGGGAGCAGATACGCAGTATTTT
TRBV7-8	TRBJ1-1	.	.	15	CASSLARGMNTEAFF	TGTGCCAGCAGCTTAGCGCGGGGGATGAACACTGAAGCTTTCTTT
TRBV29-1	TRBJ1-2	TRBD1	.	11	CSARQGDGYTF	TGCAGCGCGCGACAGGGGGACGGCTACACCTTC
TRBV7-2	TRBJ2-7	TRBD1	.	14	CASSPGTVLNEQYF	TGTGCCAGCAGCCCCGGGACAGTTCTAAACGAGCAGTACTTC
TRBV5-4	TRBJ1-5	TRBD1	.	19	CASSQGPLAPGQGNQPQHF	TGTGCCAGCAGCCAAGGTCCCCTTGCTCCGGGACAGGGCAATCAGCCCCAGCATTTT
TRBV27	TRBJ1-1	TRBD1	.	18	CASSLLSGGGSVNTEAFF	TGTGCCAGCAGTTTGTTATCAGGGGGTGGTTCGGTGAACACTGAAGCTTTCTTT
TRBV29-1	TRBJ1-1	.	once	11	CSVGENTEAFF	TGCAGCGTCGGAGAGAACACTGAAGCTTTCTTT
TRBV2	TRBJ2-1	.	.	12	CASSRALDEQFF	TGTGCCAGCTCTCGAGCCTTGGATGAGCAGTTCTTC
TRBV5-4	TRBJ2-1	TRBD1	.	16	CASSFGLGQGDNEQFF	TGTGCCAGCAGCTTTGGACTGGGACAGGGGGACAATGAGCAGTTCTTC
TRBV11-3	TRBJ1-6	.	once	12	CASSSPNSPLHF	TGTGCCAGCAGCTCCCCCAACTCACCCCTCCACTTT
TRBV4-1	TRBJ1-6	.	.	15	CASSQDAGSRTPLHF	TGCGCCAGCAGCCAAGATGCCGGATCAAGGACACCCCTCCACTTT
TRBV7-8	TRBJ2-6	TRBD1	.	18	CASSLEGQGASGANVLTF	TGTGCCAGCAGCTTAGAGGGACAGGGGGCGAGTGGGGCCAACGTCCTGACTTTC